This T cell receptor (beta chain) is drawn from a study of prognosis after radiotherapy for stage I lung cancer. This clonotype has at least ten counts. CDR1 SGHTA and CDR2 FQGNSA come from the germline V gene. The V and J ends lost 6 bases and 6 bases, in that order; junction bases with no gene match: 9. The CDR3 runs 15 residues. Two-round multiplex PCR amplified TCR beta CDR3 from genomic DNA. Gene-specific primers for each TRBV and TRBJ gene drove first-round PCR. Via MiXCR, TCRdb re-called the multiplex PCR reads, giving one row per CDR3 protein. The top ten hold approximately 8.3% of the sample, which has tens of thousands of distinct CDR3 sequences, approximately 25% seen once.

This TCR derives from a donor aged 50 or older with non-small cell lung cancer. Sequences were derived from PBMCs, sampled before or after stereotactic body radiation therapy (not recorded which). The chain couples TRBV7-2 to TRBJ2-3, with TRBD2 matching 10 bases. The CDR3 spells CASRTSGAPGDTQYF. DNA for the CDR3: TGTGCCAGCAGAACTAGCGGGGCCCCGGGTGATACGCAGTATTTT.